These 31 T cell receptor beta chains came from one sample sequenced in a study of monozygotic twins with cystic fibrosis. Assay: immunoSEQ multiplex PCR; the TCRdb copy retains only in-frame clones and omits some. Among around 30,000 clones, 85% were seen once, and the ten largest hold 0.8% to 1%. Sequencing was performed on blood. Receptors were obtained from a girl aged 2-10 years with cystic fibrosis.

As DNA, the CDR3 is TGTGCCAGCAGTGGGCGACAGGGCGCTCCGCCAGATACGCAGTATTTT. Translating gives CASSGRQGAPPDTQYF. The chain recombines TRBV6-4 with TRBJ2-3; TRBD1 matches 7 bases. The CDR3 extends over 16 amino acids. Germline V CDR1 and CDR2: MRHNA, SNTAGT. Trimming took 4 bases from V and 4 from J; bases not matched to a gene: 11.

A single count supports this clone. The genes are TRBV15 and TRBJ1-1; D gene ambiguous. From germline, CDR1 is LNHNV and CDR2 YYDKDF (reference sequence). The V end was cut by 1 base, the J end by 0 bases, with 9 bases between. The CDR3 has 15 residues. The CDR3 protein is CATSRGQPMNTEAFF. The CDR3 DNA reads TGTGCCACCAGCAGAGGTCAGCCGATGAACACTGAAGCTTTCTTT.

This clone qualifies as medium-sized (0.01 to 0.1%). The genes are TRBV5-1 and TRBJ2-2; TRBD2 matches 9 bases. Germline CDR1 reads SGHRS; CDR2 reads YFSETQ. V was pared by 3 bases and J by 8 bases, with 5 bases of the junction left unmatched. This CDR3 is built from 14 residues. CDR3 nucleotides: TGCGCCAGCAGCTCTAGCGGGGAAAGGGGGGAGCTGTTTTTT. Residues: CASSSSGERGELFF.

The J gene is TRBJ2-6, the V gene TRBV10-2, with D tentatively TRBD1 (6 bases). Germline loops: CDR1 WSHSY, CDR2 SAAADI. Trimming took 3 bases from V and 1 from J, leaving 7 bases between them. This CDR3 is 15 amino acids long. This CDR3 reads CASSDQGSGANVLTF. In DNA form, the CDR3 reads TGCGCCAGCAGTGACCAGGGGTCTGGGGCCAACGTCCTGACTTTC.

This clone was found once. This chain connects TRBV19 to TRBJ2-4; 9 bases line up with TRBD1. J gave up 5 bases and V 5 bases, and 4 bases lay outside the gene matches. From germline, CDR1 is LNHDA and CDR2 SQIVND (reference sequence). This CDR3 comprises 14 residues. The CDR3 loop is CASSWDREENIQYF. Here the CDR3 DNA reads TGTGCCAGTAGTTGGGACAGGGAGGAAAACATTCAGTACTTC.

J is TRBJ2-7 and V is TRBV7-9; 8 bases fit TRBD1. V lost 5 bases to trimming and J lost 4 bases; unmatched junction nucleotides: 4. The CDR3 runs to 13 residues. The germline gives CDR1 SEHNR, CDR2 FQNEAQ (reference sequence). The DNA for the CDR3 is TGTGCCAGCAGCAGGGACAGGTTTTACGAGCAGTACTTC. It encodes CASSRDRFYEQYF. Together with reference TRBV7-9 and TRBJ2-7, the CDR3 gives the full variable domain: DTGVSQNPRHKITKRGQNVTFRCDPISEHNRLYWYRQTLGQGPEFLTYFQNEAQLEKSRLLSDRFSAERPKGSFSTLEIQRTEQGDSAMYLCASSRDRFYEQYFGPGTRLTVT.

The chain recombines TRBV6-5 with TRBJ1-2; 7 nucleotides align to TRBD1. This CDR3 comprises 15 residues. Per the germline V gene, CDR1 is MNHEY and CDR2 is SVGAGI. V lost 4 bases to trimming and J lost 4 bases; unmatched junction nucleotides: 9. The CDR3 loop reads CASSSTQGMGYGYTF. CDR3 nucleotides: TGTGCCAGCAGTTCCACACAGGGGATGGGCTATGGCTACACCTTC.

The chain combines TRBV19 with TRBJ1-1; D may be TRBD1 (5 bases). The CDR3 sequence is 15 residues long. Trimming took 7 bases from V and 5 from J, leaving 20 bases between them. The germline gives CDR1 LNHDA, CDR2 SQIVND (reference sequence). Here the CDR3 DNA reads TGTGCCAGTAATAGGAGGGGCCCTGGGTCGACTGAAGCTTTCTTT. The encoded protein is CASNRRGPGSTEAFF.

The rearrangement joins TRBV5-1 to TRBJ1-2; 7 positions match TRBD1. The junction had 8 bases not matched to a gene; V was cut back by 0 bases and J by 3 bases. CDR3 length equals 16 residues. Germline V gene lookup returns CDR1 SGHRS and CDR2 YFSETQ. The CDR3, as DNA: TGCGCCAGCAGCTTGGGAAGACAGGGCGGGTACTATGGCTACACCTTC. It encodes CASSLGRQGGYYGYTF.

The chain couples TRBV6-6 to TRBJ1-1, with D possibly TRBD1 on 5 matching bases. The CDR3 covers 14 residues. Trimming took off 0 bases at V and 2 bases at J, with 7 bases between the two ends. Germline CDR1 reads MNHNY; CDR2 reads SVGAGI (reference sequence). CDR3 in DNA: TGTGCCAGCAGTTACTCCCAGGGTAACACTGAAGCTTTCTTT. It specifies CASSYSQGNTEAFF.

A note on this clone: At one end, the junction sequence differs from germline, possibly due to a read error. This chain joins TRBV5-1 and TRBJ1-3; TRBD1 might be the D (6 bases). This CDR3 region has 17 residues. Germline V lookup: CDR1 SGHRS, CDR2 YFSETQ. Written as DNA, the CDR3 is TGCGCCAGCAGTTTGGGGACACTGATATTGGGCAGAAACACCATATATTTT. Translation: CASSLGTLILGRNTIYF.

The J gene is TRBJ2-7, the V gene TRBV20-1; D possibly corresponds to TRBD2 (6 bases). This CDR3 comprises 11 residues. The ends were cut back, 6 bases at V and 7 bases at J, with 13 bases in the middle. The V gene's germline CDR1 is DFQATT and CDR2 SNEGSKA (reference sequence). The CDR3 loop reads CSASPGREQYF. For the CDR3, the DNA is TGCAGTGCCTCCCCTGGGAGGGAGCAGTACTTC.

The chain recombines TRBV5-1 with TRBJ2-1, with 8 bases lining up with TRBD2. The V gene end was trimmed by 1 base and the J gene end by 4 bases; junction bases not matched to a gene: 1. Germline V lookup: CDR1 SGHRS, CDR2 YFSETQ. This CDR3 contains 14 residues. CDR3 region: CASSLTSGYNEQFF. The CDR3 DNA sequence: TGCGCCAGCAGCTTGACTAGCGGATACAATGAGCAGTTCTTC.

V is TRBV5-6 and J is TRBJ1-2; possible D gene TRBD1, 5 bases. The V end was cut by 7 bases, the J end by 4 bases, with 14 bases between. Germline CDR1 reads SGHDT; CDR2 reads YYEEEE. The CDR3 spans 13 residues. The CDR3 sequence: CASGGDRSYGYTF. In DNA, the CDR3 is TGTGCCAGCGGGGGAGACAGATCCTATGGCTACACCTTC.

This chain connects TRBV18 to TRBJ1-1, with D hard to call. Germline V lookup: CDR1 KGHSH, CDR2 LQKENI. The CDR3 extends over 15 amino acids. Between the trimmed V and J ends, which lost 6 bases and 1 base, there was a span of 15 bases. CDR3 coding DNA: TGTGCCAGCTCCCTTCAGGAGGGTTGGAACACTGAAGCTTTCTTT. Residues: CASSLQEGWNTEAFF.

This clone was observed once. The chain couples TRBV4-1 to TRBJ1-2; the D is unclear. Per the germline V gene, CDR1 is MGHRA and CDR2 is YSYEKL. The CDR3 contains 16 residues. The V end lost 1 base, the J end lost 5 bases, and 17 bases lay between the germline ends. CDR3 residues: CASSQVGMALLYGYTF. For the CDR3, the DNA is TGCGCCAGCAGCCAAGTGGGGATGGCCCTCCTATATGGCTACACCTTC.

V usage is TRBV28 and J usage is TRBJ2-7; 8 nucleotides line up with TRBD1. V lost 1 base to trimming and J lost 7 bases; unmatched junction nucleotides: 6. Per germline, CDR1 MDHEN and CDR2 SYDVKM. The CDR3 totals 14 residues. CDR3 sequence reads: CASSLLQGADEQYF. The CDR3 DNA sequence: TGTGCCAGCAGTTTATTGCAGGGGGCTGATGAGCAGTACTTC. The full variable domain, its missing parts supplied by reference TRBV28 and TRBJ2-7, is DVKVTQSSRYLVKRTGEKVFLECVQDMDHENMFWYRQDPGLGLRLIYFSYDVKMKEKGDIPEGYSVSREKKERFSLILESASTNQTSMYLCASSLLQGADEQYFGPGTRLTVT.

Only a few counts were recorded for this clone. V gene TRBV10-1 combines with J gene TRBJ1-5, with D perhaps TRBD1 (5 bases). Trimming removed 3 bases from V and 5 bases from J, with 8 bases in between. Germline lookup yields CDR1 WNHNN and CDR2 SYGVQD (reference sequence). This CDR3 has 13 residues. CDR3 sequence: CASSDQGDQPQHF. CDR3 coding DNA: TGCGCCAGCAGTGACCAGGGCGATCAGCCCCAGCATTTT.

This chain connects TRBV28 to TRBJ1-2, with 8 nucleotides matching TRBD1. This CDR3 spans 13 amino acids. V was clipped by 5 bases and J by 4 bases; unmatched bases: 3. Germline-derived CDR1 and CDR2 are MDHEN and SYDVKM. The CDR3: CASSLQGGYGYTF. The CDR3 DNA is TGTGCCAGCAGTCTACAGGGGGGCTATGGCTACACCTTC.

V usage is TRBV25-1 and J usage is TRBJ1-1; the D gene is possibly TRBD1 (5 bases). V was shortened by 6 bases and J by 4 bases, with 15 bases between the two germline ends. The CDR3 consists of 14 residues. CDR1 is MGHDK, CDR2 SYGVNS, per germline. CDR3 amino acids: CASRSGRDGTEAFF. The CDR3 coding sequence is TGTGCCAGCAGGTCGGGCAGGGACGGCACTGAAGCTTTCTTT. The complete variable domain, with remaining parts taken from reference TRBV25-1 and TRBJ1-1, reads EADIYQTPRYLVIGTGKKITLECSQTMGHDKMYWYQQDPGMELHLIHYSYGVNSTEKGDLSSESTVSRIRTEHFPLTLESARPSHTSQYLCASRSGRDGTEAFFGQGTRLTVV.

This clone was seen only a few times. The gene calls are TRBV19 and TRBJ2-1; D may be TRBD1 (5 bases). The germline V and J ends were trimmed by 5 bases and 6 bases, with 14 bases remaining between them. CDR3 length: 14 amino acids. Per the germline V gene, CDR1 is LNHDA and CDR2 is SQIVND (reference sequence). The CDR3 spells CASSPGSLVNEQFF. The CDR3 DNA is TGTGCCAGTAGTCCAGGGTCTCTGGTCAATGAGCAGTTCTTC.

CDR3 loop: CSARVGNTIYF. The CDR3 DNA sequence: TGCAGTGCTAGAGTTGGAAACACCATATATTTT. This chain joins TRBV20-1 and TRBJ1-3; D call uncertain. The V and J ends lost 1 base and 3 bases respectively, with 1 base between them. This CDR3 has 11 residues. The germline gives CDR1 DFQATT, CDR2 SNEGSKA (reference sequence).

In this sample, this clone turned up once. The chain joins TRBV19 to TRBJ1-5; 10 bases line up with TRBD1. The CDR3 consists of 19 residues. V dropped 3 bases and J dropped 3; count of bases not matched to a gene: 14. CDR1 is LNHDA and CDR2 is SQIVND in the germline V gene (reference sequence). CDR3 amino acids: CASSILGTGELGINQPQHF. CDR3 nucleotide sequence: TGTGCCAGTAGTATCCTCGGGACAGGGGAACTCGGGATCAATCAGCCCCAGCATTTT.

The chain combines TRBV4-2 with TRBJ2-7, with 8 bases identical to TRBD1. The CDR3 consists of 14 residues. V lost 1 base and J lost 5; bases outside the gene matches: 4. Germline V lookup: CDR1 LGHNA, CDR2 YNFKEQ. The CDR3 reads CASSQGTGNDEQYF. DNA of the CDR3: TGTGCCAGCAGCCAAGGGACAGGGAACGACGAGCAGTACTTC.

The CDR3 DNA is TGTGCCAGCAGAAAGGGGGGGGAGAATCAGCCCCAGCATTTT. Its protein is CASRKGGENQPQHF. The rearrangement uses TRBV6-1 and TRBJ1-5, with a weak D call TRBD1 (6 bases). Germline-derived CDR1 and CDR2 are MNHNS and SASEGT. Between the trimmed V and J ends, which lost 6 bases and 4 bases, there was a span of 13 bases. This CDR3 region has 14 residues.

In its sample, this clone was seen once. The chain has TRBV19 and TRBJ1-2, with unresolved D. The CDR3 is 15 residues long. V was pared by 3 bases and J by 0 bases, with 11 bases between. Germline-derived CDR1 and CDR2 are LNHDA and SQIVND (reference sequence). In DNA, the CDR3 is TGTGCCAGTAGTATCGACCATAGAACTAACTATGGCTACACCTTC. It yields the protein CASSIDHRTNYGYTF. The full variable domain, completed using reference TRBV19 and TRBJ1-2, is DGGITQSPKYLFRKEGQNVTLSCEQNLNHDAMYWYRQDPGQGLRLIYYSQIVNDFQKGDIAEGYSVSREKKESFPLTVTSAQKNPTAFYLCASSIDHRTNYGYTFGSGTRLTVV.

The table lists this clone with a count of one. The J gene is TRBJ2-3, the V gene TRBV27, with D uncertain. The CDR3 is 13 amino acids. The germline gives CDR1 MNHEY, CDR2 SMNVEV (reference sequence). The V end was cut by 1 base, the J end by 1 base, with 3 bases between. CDR3 DNA: TGTGCCAGCAGTTTATGGGGCACAGATACGCAGTATTTT. It yields the protein CASSLWGTDTQYF.

The gene calls are TRBV6-5 and TRBJ2-7; weak D call: TRBD2 (5 bases). CDR1 and CDR2 from the germline V gene are MNHEY and SVGAGI. The CDR3 has 14 residues. V gave up 5 bases and J gave up 2 bases, with 13 bases separating them. CDR3: CASSPTRRPYEQYF. In DNA form, the CDR3 reads TGTGCCAGCAGTCCGACACGGAGGCCCTACGAGCAGTACTTC.

V gene TRBV9 combines with J gene TRBJ2-6; 7 bases are a match to TRBD2. The CDR3 length is 22 residues. The V and J ends lost 2 bases and 0 bases, in that order; junction bases with no gene match: 20. CDR1 and CDR2 (germline): SGDLS, YYNGEE. In DNA form, the CDR3 reads TGTGCCAGCAGCGTCTTTTCCCGCAGCGGGACTACTCTTCTCTCTGGGGCCAACGTCCTGACTTTC. Translating gives CASSVFSRSGTTLLSGANVLTF.

This clone has a handful of counts. The gene calls are TRBV15 and TRBJ1-1, with D unclear. Trimming took 0 bases from V and 0 from J, leaving 8 bases between them. Germline assignment: CDR1 LNHNV and CDR2 YYDKDF (reference sequence). The CDR3 runs to 15 residues. The CDR3 protein is CATSRDRQMNTEAFF. CDR3 bases: TGTGCCACCAGCAGAGATCGGCAGATGAACACTGAAGCTTTCTTT.

The chain is built from TRBV7-2 and TRBJ2-1; D unresolved. Deletions cut 4 bases from V and 8 bases from J, with 15 bases between. In germline, CDR1 is SGHTA, CDR2 FQGNSA. The CDR3 is 14 residues long. Written as DNA, the CDR3 is TGTGCCAGCAGCTCCCAGAAAGGACCCTATGAGCAGTTCTTC. As protein: CASSSQKGPYEQFF.